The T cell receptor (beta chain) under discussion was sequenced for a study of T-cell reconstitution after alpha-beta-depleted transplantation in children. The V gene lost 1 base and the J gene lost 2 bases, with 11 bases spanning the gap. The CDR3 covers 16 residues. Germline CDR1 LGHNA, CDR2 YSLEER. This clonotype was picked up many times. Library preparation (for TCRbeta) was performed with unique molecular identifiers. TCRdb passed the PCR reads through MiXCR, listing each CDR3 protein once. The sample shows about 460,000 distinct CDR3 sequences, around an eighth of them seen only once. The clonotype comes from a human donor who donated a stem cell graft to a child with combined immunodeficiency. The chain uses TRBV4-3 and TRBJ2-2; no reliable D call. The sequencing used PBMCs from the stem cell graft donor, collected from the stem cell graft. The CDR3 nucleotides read TGCGCCAGCAGCCAAGCGAGAGCCCCAAACACCGGGGAGCTGTTTTTT. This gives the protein CASSQARAPNTGELFF.